This T cell receptor beta chain emerged from a study of blood T cell repertoires in COVID-19. Turning to the study itself: The origin of the acute and convalescent COVID-19 samples was the United States, Italy and Spain.

For this clone: At one boundary the junction diverges from the germline segment, which might be a read error.

This table comes from immunoSEQ multiplex PCR, and its TCRdb copy is limited to in-frame clones, with some not included. The sample lists 250,000 to 300,000 clones, roughly 91% seen once, with over 2% in the top ten. Germline-derived CDR1 and CDR2 are DFQATT and SNEGSKA (reference sequence). The length of the CDR3 is 9 residues. This clonotype originated in a woman aged 40 to 49 with acute COVID-19. The genes are TRBV20-1 and TRBJ1-2; D might be TRBD1 (6 bases). The material sequenced was PBMCs or T cells enriched from blood (not recorded which). CDR3 DNA sequence: TGCAGTGCCAAGGGGGGGGACTCCTTC. Protein product: CSAKGGDSF.